This T cell receptor (beta chain) derives from a study of molecular identifiers for immune sequencing clone quantification. CDR1 and CDR2 from the germline V gene are DFQATT and SNEGSKA (reference sequence). The CDR3 sequence is 12 residues long. Trimming took 7 bases from V and 5 from J, leaving 12 bases between them. Details on this clonotype: A read error may explain this, as a much larger clone is one base away.

TCRdb reanalysed the PCR reads using MiXCR and keeps one entry per CDR3 protein. The sample lists around 480,000 distinct CDR3 sequences, 25% seen once, with 0.7% to 0.9% in the top ten. The specimen was naive CD8+ T cells from blood, with Jurkat cell RNA spiked in. Subset denoted: FACS-sorted CD8+CD4-CCR7+CD45RA+ naive T cells. The chain employs TRBV20-1 and TRBJ2-1; D may be TRBD1 (6 bases). The TCR comes from a human donor in good health. Some libraries in this study had Jurkat cell RNA spiked in. CDR3 amino acids: CSGTEEHNEQFF. The DNA for the CDR3 is TGCAGTGGGACAGAAGAGCACAATGAGCAGTTCTTC.